The 12 T cell receptor beta chains in this list originate from one sample, sequenced in a study of CD8 T cells in Susac syndrome. cDNA came from roughly 0.5 to 1 ug RNA primed by random hexamers. MiXCR, run by TCRdb on the immunoSEQ multiplex PCR reads, gives a single entry per CDR3 protein. The sample lists about 140,000 distinct CDR3 sequences, 85% to 95% occurring once. What was sequenced was CD4+ T cells from PBMCs. These receptors came from a human donor with multiple sclerosis.

This chain joins TRBV28 and TRBJ2-7; 8 bases line up with TRBD2. V dropped 5 bases and J dropped 3; count of bases not matched to a gene: 9. The germline V gene encodes CDR1 MDHEN and CDR2 SYDVKM. CDR3 length: 15 residues. The CDR3 coding sequence is TGTGCCAGCAGTGCGAGCGGGAGCCGTAGCTACGAGCAGTACTTC. Translated: CASSASGSRSYEQYF.

V and J are TRBV3-1 and TRBJ2-3; D ambiguous. Trimming stripped 1 base from V and 1 base from J, with 6 bases between. CDR1 is LGHDT and CDR2 is YNNKEL in the germline V gene (reference sequence). The CDR3 extends over 14 amino acids. CDR3 nucleotide sequence: TGTGCCAGCAGCCAAGGCATAGGCACAGATACGCAGTATTTT. Translation gives CASSQGIGTDTQYF.

V gene TRBV24-1 combines with J gene TRBJ2-1, with 8 nucleotides matching TRBD1. The length of the CDR3 is 12 residues. The trim removed 5 bases at V and 10 bases at J, leaving 3 bases unmatched. Germline lookup yields CDR1 KGHDR and CDR2 SFDVKD. CDR3 region: CATSGRDREQFF. The CDR3 coding sequence is TGTGCCACCAGTGGAAGGGACAGGGAGCAGTTCTTC.

The V gene is TRBV27, the J gene TRBJ2-3, with a possible D match to TRBD2 (7 bases). V shed 4 bases and J shed 4 bases, with 15 bases lying between them. The CDR3 sequence is 15 residues long. Germline V lookup: CDR1 MNHEY, CDR2 SMNVEV (reference sequence). The CDR3 region is CASSYRVGGADTQYF. The CDR3 DNA reads TGTGCCAGCAGTTATCGCGTAGGGGGGGCAGATACGCAGTATTTT.

The rearrangement joins TRBV24-1 to TRBJ1-1; TRBD1 is a possible D gene (6 bases). The V end lost 9 bases, the J end lost 4 bases, and 11 bases lay between the germline ends. The germline CDR1 and CDR2 sequences are KGHDR and SFDVKD. The CDR3 spans 12 residues. CDR3 nucleotide sequence: TGTGCCACCCAAGGGGGGGGCACTGAAGCTTTCTTT. Its translation: CATQGGGTEAFF.

Regarding this clonotype: The germline gene is not matched at one end of the junction; a read error may be the cause. The V and J genes are TRBV6-5 and TRBJ2-1; the D call may be TRBD1 or TRBD2 (5 bases each). In germline, CDR1 is MNHEY, CDR2 SVGAGI. This CDR3 is 16 amino acids long. Written as DNA, the CDR3 is TGTGCCAGCAGTTACTCGATGGGGGTCTCCTACAAGGAGCAGTTCTTC. This codes for CASSYSMGVSYKEQFF.

J is TRBJ1-2 and V is TRBV24-1; 9 positions match TRBD1. The CDR3 length is 16 residues. Germline assignment: CDR1 KGHDR and CDR2 SFDVKD. V trimming: 9 bases; J trimming: 4 bases; junction bases outside the gene matches: 14. The CDR3 loop is CATGRGYRGLGYGYTF. The CDR3 region has the DNA TGTGCCACCGGCAGAGGATACAGGGGGCTAGGCTATGGCTACACCTTC.

The chain couples TRBV29-1 to TRBJ2-1, with TRBD2 matching over 7 bases. Trimming at V came to 5 bases and at J to 4 bases, leaving 8 bases not matched to a gene. The CDR3 runs to 14 residues. The V gene's germline CDR1 is SQVTM and CDR2 ANQGSEA. CDR3 sequence: CSVPAGARYNEQFF. The CDR3 DNA follows: TGCAGCGTTCCTGCGGGAGCGCGATACAATGAGCAGTTCTTC.

V and J are TRBV27 and TRBJ2-2; no clear D gene. Germline V CDR1 and CDR2: MNHEY, SMNVEV (reference sequence). The CDR3 totals 14 residues. Between the trimmed V and J ends, which lost 6 bases and 4 bases, there was a span of 12 bases. CDR3 amino acids: CASRESSVTGELFF. DNA for the CDR3: TGTGCCAGCAGGGAATCGAGCGTCACCGGGGAGCTGTTTTTT.

The rearrangement joins TRBV14 to TRBJ1-2, with 8 bases that match TRBD1. The V segment lost 2 bases and the J segment 8 bases; nucleotides outside the gene matches: 4. The CDR3 totals 13 residues. Germline assignment: CDR1 SGHDN and CDR2 FVKESK. The CDR3 DNA reads TGTGCCAGCAGCCAACACGGGACAGGAGGCTACACCTTC. Translation: CASSQHGTGGYTF.

V is TRBV30 and J is TRBJ1-4; 8 nucleotides line up with TRBD1. V gave up 7 bases and J gave up 4 bases; unmatched junction bases: 2. The CDR3 has 12 amino acids. The germline gives CDR1 GTSNPN, CDR2 SVGIG (reference sequence). The CDR3 bases are TGTGCCTTGGGACAGGATAATGAAAAACTGTTTTTT. Its translation is CALGQDNEKLFF.

This rearrangement joins TRBV5-1 to TRBJ2-1; D call uncertain. The CDR3 consists of 13 residues. Looked up from germline, CDR1 is SGHRS and CDR2 is YFSETQ. V was cut by 5 bases and J by 8 bases, with 14 bases left in between. Here the CDR3 reads CASSRYSDHEQFF. CDR3 coding DNA: TGCGCCAGCAGTCGCTACTCGGACCATGAGCAGTTCTTC.